The rows below give T cell receptor beta chains drawn from one sample of a study of T cells in Graves' hyperthyroidism and ophthalmopathy. One entry per CDR3 protein, called by TCRdb with MiXCR from the multiplex PCR reads. The top ten hold under 15% of the sample, which has fewer than 750,000 distinct CDR3 sequences, around 13% seen once. Sequenced input: blood. These receptors were collected from a woman between 50 and 59 years old with Graves' ophthalmopathy. The CDR3 runs from the conserved cysteine through the conserved F or W.

v_call: TRBV20-1; j_call: TRBJ2-1; cdr3_aa: CSASHTTGVYSYNEQFF
v_call: TRBV7-8; j_call: TRBJ1-2; cdr3_aa: CASSLGGAGGVYGYTF
v_call: TRBV2; j_call: TRBJ2-3; cdr3_aa: CASTRQTRTDTQYF
v_call: TRBV7-9; j_call: TRBJ2-1; cdr3_aa: CASSLVYGGGTSYNEQFF
v_call: TRBV5-1; j_call: TRBJ2-1; cdr3_aa: CASSPGTGMKWNEQFF
v_call: TRBV11-2; j_call: TRBJ1-1; cdr3_aa: CASNTWLAQGNTEAFF
v_call: TRBV6-4; j_call: TRBJ1-1; cdr3_aa: CASRALPNTEAFF
v_call: TRBV7-9; j_call: TRBJ1-6; cdr3_aa: CASSLVGHTSYNSPLHF
v_call: TRBV20-1; j_call: TRBJ2-5; cdr3_aa: CSARDAQETQYF
v_call: TRBV28; j_call: TRBJ2-2; cdr3_aa: CASKLGGSTGELFF
v_call: TRBV27; j_call: TRBJ2-7; cdr3_aa: CASSFSKRGPTFEQYF
v_call: TRBV20-1; j_call: TRBJ2-5; cdr3_aa: CSARDWGGQKETQYF
v_call: TRBV19; j_call: TRBJ1-5; cdr3_aa: CASTPGGRNQPQHF
v_call: TRBV9; j_call: TRBJ2-2; cdr3_aa: CASSVPDRAGGELFF
v_call: TRBV20-1; j_call: TRBJ2-3; cdr3_aa: CSVKLASTDTQYF
v_call: TRBV20-1; j_call: TRBJ2-3; cdr3_aa: CSATARTSTDTQYF
v_call: TRBV5-1; j_call: TRBJ1-4; cdr3_aa: CASSLGTGTEEKLFF
v_call: TRBV6-1; j_call: TRBJ2-7; cdr3_aa: CASSKPGLAGGLLSYEQYF
v_call: TRBV11-3; j_call: TRBJ2-3; cdr3_aa: CASSLGGKVTDTQYF
v_call: TRBV27; j_call: TRBJ2-7; cdr3_aa: CASSLSQGGYEQYF
v_call: TRBV11-2; j_call: TRBJ2-3; cdr3_aa: CASSLEDSTDTQYF
v_call: TRBV11-3; j_call: TRBJ2-3; cdr3_aa: CASSSRTGMSTDTQYF
v_call: TRBV11-1; j_call: TRBJ2-2; cdr3_aa: CASRRGTEHTGELFF
v_call: TRBV3-1; j_call: TRBJ2-3; cdr3_aa: CASSQDSPLAGGTDTQYF
v_call: TRBV7-8; j_call: TRBJ2-7; cdr3_aa: CASSLVKTGGYEQYF
v_call: TRBV29-1; j_call: TRBJ1-1; cdr3_aa: CSVEMSWGASNTEAFF
v_call: TRBV6-2/TRBV6-3; j_call: TRBJ1-5; cdr3_aa: CASTDRQGSNQPQHF
v_call: TRBV20-1; j_call: TRBJ2-5; cdr3_aa: CSAAGLAAETQYF
v_call: TRBV6-2/TRBV6-3; j_call: TRBJ1-2; cdr3_aa: CASSYLKGYTF
v_call: TRBV20-1; j_call: TRBJ1-2; cdr3_aa: CSARGQGDYGYTF
v_call: TRBV6-2/TRBV6-3; j_call: TRBJ2-7; cdr3_aa: CASSGRWKDYEQYF
v_call: TRBV27; j_call: TRBJ1-2; cdr3_aa: CASSHGTGPGTF
v_call: TRBV6-2/TRBV6-3; j_call: TRBJ1-3; cdr3_aa: CASSYFGTDSGNTIYF
v_call: TRBV28; j_call: TRBJ2-1; cdr3_aa: CASSSTGLADEQFF
v_call: TRBV6-2/TRBV6-3; j_call: TRBJ1-5; cdr3_aa: CASSYDRNQPQHF
v_call: TRBV7-2; j_call: TRBJ2-5; cdr3_aa: CASSLAHSETQYF
v_call: TRBV24-1; j_call: TRBJ2-7; cdr3_aa: CATSERDGYEQYF
v_call: TRBV6-2/TRBV6-3; j_call: TRBJ2-2; cdr3_aa: CASSYFGGSGTGELFF
v_call: TRBV7-8; j_call: TRBJ2-2; cdr3_aa: CASPETSGNTGELFF
v_call: TRBV5-1; j_call: TRBJ2-5; cdr3_aa: CASSLVGNQETQYF
v_call: TRBV6-6; j_call: TRBJ2-1; cdr3_aa: CASSYSTTSGHNEQFF
v_call: TRBV27; j_call: TRBJ1-6; cdr3_aa: CASSLISRAPFNSPLHF
v_call: TRBV10-3; j_call: TRBJ2-5; cdr3_aa: CAISEISTGQETQYF
v_call: TRBV7-9; j_call: TRBJ1-2; cdr3_aa: CASSPEAYGYTF
v_call: TRBV7-9; j_call: TRBJ2-1; cdr3_aa: CASSLGLAFYNEQFF
v_call: TRBV24-1; j_call: TRBJ2-1; cdr3_aa: CATSGKTKGLAGGGSYNEQFF
v_call: TRBV6-2/TRBV6-3; j_call: TRBJ2-7; cdr3_aa: CASSSGTFHSYEQYF
v_call: TRBV15; j_call: TRBJ2-5; cdr3_aa: CATSRDGTSGSSQYF
v_call: TRBV5-1; j_call: TRBJ2-7; cdr3_aa: CASSLETGAPYEQYF
v_call: TRBV28; j_call: TRBJ2-1; cdr3_aa: CASSSPGSRRNNNEQFF
v_call: TRBV6-6; j_call: TRBJ2-4; cdr3_aa: CASSYSGRGKTNIQYF
v_call: TRBV25-1; j_call: TRBJ1-2; cdr3_aa: CASSEGGQGTYGGTF
v_call: TRBV28; j_call: TRBJ1-5; cdr3_aa: CASSPDKQGRSNQPQHF